One and the same sample provided the 16 T cell receptor beta chains below, sequenced in a study of OX40 agonist ivuxolimab in advanced cancers. Clones were read by immunoSEQ multiplex PCR, and TCRdb kept only the in-frame ones, dropping some. The sample yields 45,000 to 60,000 clones, about nine tenths seen once. Sequenced here: CD4+ or CD8+ T cells sorted from blood, sampled in a trial of the OX40 agonist ivuxolimab. All receptors come from an adult with an advanced solid tumor such as melanoma, head and neck, liver or kidney cancer.

The chain employs TRBV5-6 and TRBJ2-1, with TRBD1 matching over 10 bases. The junction had 7 bases not matched to a gene; V was cut back by 3 bases and J by 4 bases. This CDR3 comprises 16 residues. Germline CDR1 SGHDT, CDR2 YYEEEE. CDR3 in amino acids: CASSSAGTGVYNEQFF. In DNA form, the CDR3 reads TGTGCCAGCAGCTCAGCCGGGACAGGGGTATACAATGAGCAGTTCTTC.

The rearrangement uses TRBV7-6 and TRBJ1-1; D is unresolved. Trimming left V 2 bases short and J 1 base short, with 14 bases between. Germline CDR1 SGHVS, CDR2 FNYEAQ. This CDR3 spans 16 amino acids. The CDR3 sequence is CASSLISALQNTEAFF. As DNA, the CDR3 is TGTGCCAGCAGCTTAATTAGCGCACTCCAGAACACTGAAGCTTTCTTT.

The table lists this clone with a few counts. The junction and the germline gene differ at one end; a read error may be behind it. The chain carries TRBV7-7 and TRBJ1-5; weak D call: TRBD1 (5 bases). The CDR3 sequence is 13 residues long. Germline CDR1 is SSHAT and CDR2 is FNYEAQ (reference sequence). In DNA, the CDR3 is TGTGCTAGCAGCCAGGGACTCAATCAGCCCCAGCATTTT. It specifies CASSQGLNQPQHF.

The genes are TRBV7-9 and TRBJ1-2; D remains unclear. The CDR3 loop spans 12 amino acids. Between the trimmed V and J ends, which lost 6 bases and 6 bases, there was a span of 11 bases. Germline assignment: CDR1 SEHNR and CDR2 FQNEAQ (reference sequence). The CDR3 protein is CASRWLRHGYTF. In nucleotides, the CDR3 is TGTGCCAGCAGGTGGTTACGCCATGGCTACACCTTC.

Note on this clone: The same CDR3 can be traced to other DNA sequences in this sample. The chain has TRBV6-5 and TRBJ1-6; TRBD1 matches 11 bases. This CDR3 contains 15 residues. Germline V gene lookup returns CDR1 MNHEY and CDR2 SVGAGI. The ends lost 2 bases at V and 10 bases at J; junction bases unmatched: 4. CDR3 bases: TGTGCCAGCAGTTACGGGACAGGGGGTAGCTCACCCCTCCACTTT. Translating gives CASSYGTGGSSPLHF.

The chain has TRBV27 and TRBJ1-4; TRBD1 matches 8 bases. Germline V CDR1 and CDR2: MNHEY, SMNVEV (reference sequence). The CDR3 consists of 15 residues. The trim removed 5 bases at V and 2 bases at J, leaving 4 bases unmatched. CDR3 in amino acids: CASSRTGTTNEKLFF. The CDR3 region has the DNA TGTGCCAGCAGTCGGACAGGGACCACTAATGAAAAACTGTTTTTT.

In nucleotides, the CDR3 is TGTGCCAGCAGCCGGACTAGCGGGGGGAATGAGCAGTTCTTC. Translated, it gives CASSRTSGGNEQFF. V is TRBV5-4 and J is TRBJ2-1; the match to TRBD2 covers 14 bases. CDR3 length: 14 amino acids. From germline, CDR1 is SGHNT and CDR2 YYREEE (reference sequence). With V trimmed by 4 bases and J by 7 bases, 1 base remained unmatched.

The chain is built from TRBV20-1 and TRBJ1-5, with D uncertain. CDR1 is DFQATT and CDR2 is SNEGSKA in the germline V gene (reference sequence). The CDR3 is made up of 11 amino acids. Trimming took 6 bases from V and 7 from J, leaving 10 bases between them. As DNA, the CDR3 is TGCAGTGCCCGTCGTGGCCAGCCCCAGCATTTT. The encoded protein is CSARRGQPQHF.

V and J are TRBV5-8 and TRBJ1-4; a weak D match, TRBD1 (5 bases). CDR3 size: 17 residues. Germline-derived CDR1 and CDR2 are SGHTS and YDEGEE. The ends were cut back, 0 bases at V and 1 base at J, with 13 bases in the middle. The CDR3 sequence: CASSLGTDGGTNEKLFF. CDR3 sequence (DNA): TGTGCCAGCAGCTTGGGGACTGACGGGGGAACTAATGAAAAACTGTTTTTT.

The chain has TRBV28 and TRBJ2-7; D is uncertain. The V end was cut by 7 bases, the J end by 5 bases, with 15 bases between. Germline CDR1 MDHEN, CDR2 SYDVKM. The length of the CDR3 is 13 residues. CDR3 region: CASTLPGSHEQYF. The DNA of the CDR3 is TGTGCCAGCACCCTACCCGGAAGCCACGAGCAGTACTTC.

This chain connects TRBV6-6 to TRBJ2-5; D possibly corresponds to TRBD1 (5 bases). Germline loops: CDR1 MNHNY, CDR2 SVGAGI (reference sequence). Trimming left V 2 bases short and J 2 bases short, with 12 bases between. The CDR3 is 15 residues long. The CDR3 DNA reads as TGTGCCAGCAGTTACCCGCAGGGTTTTCAAGAGACCCAGTACTTC. Translation: CASSYPQGFQETQYF.

This clone was seen more than once but under ten times. The chain carries TRBV4-1 and TRBJ2-4; 11 positions match TRBD2. The CDR3 is 15 amino acids. The germline V gene has CDR1 MGHRA and CDR2 YSYEKL. V dropped 4 bases and J dropped 5; count of bases not matched to a gene: 4. DNA of the CDR3: TGCGCCAGCAGCCTTTTGGGACTAGCGGAAAACATTCAGTACTTC. Translated, it gives CASSLLGLAENIQYF.

V gene TRBV11-2 combines with J gene TRBJ2-7; 7 bases fit TRBD2. Trimming at V came to 1 base and at J to 0 bases, leaving 6 bases not matched to a gene. CDR1 is SGHAT, CDR2 FQNNGV, per germline. The CDR3 consists of 16 residues. The DNA for the CDR3 is TGTGCCAGCAGCTTAGGTTTGCGCGGGAGCTCCTACGAGCAGTACTTC. The encoded protein is CASSLGLRGSSYEQYF.

The chain joins TRBV5-4 to TRBJ2-7; D gene unclear. The CDR3 has 12 residues. The V gene lost 4 bases and the J gene lost 6 bases, with 11 bases spanning the gap. The germline gives CDR1 SGHNT, CDR2 YYREEE (reference sequence). The CDR3 sequence: CASSREVFEQYF. For the CDR3, the DNA is TGTGCCAGCAGCCGAGAAGTGTTCGAGCAGTACTTC.

The chain couples TRBV7-9 to TRBJ2-6; a possible D gene is TRBD2 (6 bases). This CDR3 comprises 15 residues. Germline CDR1 is SEHNR and CDR2 is FQNEAQ (reference sequence). V was trimmed by 10 bases and J by 0 bases, leaving 13 bases between them. The CDR3 bases are TGTGCCACCGGGGACTTTTACTCTGGGGCCAACGTCCTGACTTTC. Translated: CATGDFYSGANVLTF.

This chain connects TRBV6-6 to TRBJ2-7, with TRBD1 identical over 8 bases. This CDR3 spans 13 amino acids. J was trimmed by 5 bases and V by 6 bases; bases with no gene match: 6. Germline V gives CDR1 MNHNY, CDR2 SVGAGI (reference sequence). CDR3 in amino acids: CASSGQGSNEQYF. The CDR3 DNA is TGTGCCAGCAGCGGACAGGGTTCCAACGAGCAGTACTTC.